This T cell receptor beta chain was sequenced during a study of cytotoxic CD8 clonotypes in ibrutinib-treated CLL. Clones were read by immunoSEQ multiplex PCR, and TCRdb kept only the in-frame ones, dropping some. The sample carries about 200,000 clones, just under 80% recorded once. Germline V gene sequence: CDR1 SGHNT, CDR2 YYREEE (reference sequence). CDR3 length: 15 residues. The V end lost 4 bases, the J end lost 4 bases, and 17 bases lay between the germline ends. The sample in question was PBMCs, obtained after 12 months of ibrutinib treatment. The receptor comes from a human donor with chronic lymphocytic leukemia. J is TRBJ1-2 and V is TRBV5-4, with D possibly being TRBD1 (5 bases). The CDR3 sequence is CASSTPGEIGYGYTF. The CDR3 DNA sequence: TGTGCCAGCAGCACCCCGGGGGAGATTGGCTATGGCTACACCTTC.